This T cell receptor (beta chain) was recorded in a study of cytomegalovirus exposure and HLA in healthy donors (dated by TCRdb to 2015 to 2018). As for the study more broadly: An earlier analysis of more than 550 of the donors reported 276 Gb of sequence data and around 120 million unique TCR beta sequences obtained from 180 million or so T cells. An early release that covered several hundred HLA-typed donors contained approximately 300 gigabases of sequencing data and tens of millions of unique TCR sequences. Of the roughly 400 genotyped donors, more than 75% were placed in the genetic ancestry cluster associated with self-reported Caucasian donors. The study aimed to test whether cataloging public T cell receptors could reveal signatures of past pathogen exposure. Using immunosequencing, the study profiled T cell repertoires from approximately 700 subjects and related those repertoires to cytomegalovirus serostatus. Along with the roughly 670-subject first cohort, a separate validation cohort of over 90 different subjects was used. The study combined high-throughput TCR immunosequencing, statistical association of individual TCRs with disease status, and machine learning to predict cytomegalovirus infection status. A later analysis re-examined previously published TCR beta repertoires from roughly 650 donors and added high-resolution HLA genotyping to investigate patterns of TCR occurrence. The later analysis used no new phenotypic data to find candidate immune exposures, relying instead on TCR beta sequences and their occurrence across donors. To decide whether each TCR beta V gene segment behaved as functional or pseudogenic, an earlier analysis of fewer than 750 of the donors relied on high-throughput TCR beta sequencing. Alongside the repertoire data, information on donor age, sex, ethnicity and CMV serostatus was compiled. Genome-wide SNP genotypes for about 60% of the roughly 670 donors were used in a later genetic analysis, which treated that subset as a discovery cohort. Every discovery cohort repertoire had been produced on one sequencing platform. HLA typing covered class I and class II loci at four-digit resolution. The number of typed donors differed by locus: roughly 629-630 for A, B, C, DRB1 and DQB1; 522 for DQA1; over 600 for DPA1; and about 450 for DPB1. Because of strong linkage in the cohort, five DR-DQ haplotypes were treated as single units for association and clustering. Among some 400 genotyped donors of the cohort, an average of about 240,000 unique TCR beta nucleotide sequences was sequenced per donor, of which about 19% were non-productive.

Study-level results and caveats: Correlated functional status among segregating V segments might be attributable to linkage disequilibrium, but an unknown experimental factor could not be ruled out. Because the 87-base-pair reads could not distinguish some IMGT-functional V segments, including TRBV6-2 and TRBV6-3, those segments were excluded. According to the authors, the approach could potentially be generalized to other disease states and immunological phenotypes. The cohort was sequenced for TCR beta chains only, and without alpha or paired-chain data the features that could be detected were limited. Assigning TCR associations to individual alleles was difficult when HLA alleles, especially DR and DQ, strongly co-occurred. A later analysis reported that several top co-occurrence clusters appeared linked to parvovirus B19, influenza, CMV and Epstein-Barr virus. A later analysis found that TCR association rates varied across HLA loci, with DRB1 alleles showing the most associated TCRs and HLA-C alleles the fewest. Specific HLA alleles were associated with 15,000 to 20,000 TCR beta sequences at a false discovery rate of 0.05 in a later analysis. An association between a missense DCLRE1C variant and V-gene and J-gene trimming of TCR beta chains was found in a later genetic analysis and replicated in an independent cohort. In a later genetic analysis, fewer N-insertions in productive TCRs were reported among donors in an Asian-associated ancestry cluster than the approximately 630-donor mean. In vitro tests confirmed that a few of the cytomegalovirus-associated TCR beta chains recognize cytomegalovirus antigens. Cytomegalovirus status was reported to be diagnosed by the classifier with high specificity and sensitivity in both the original and validation cohorts. A later analysis found that HLA-associated TCR beta chains were more clonally expanded and had lower generation probabilities than equally common non-associated chains. A later analysis found that most CMV-associated TCR beta chains appeared HLA-restricted, with HLA associations seemingly driven largely by CMV exposure. The study listed 164 TCR beta chains as associated with cytomegalovirus. A cluster of highly shared sequence variants was judged likely to represent a technical artifact of the sequencing pipeline. For the cohort, immune exposure information was limited to CMV serostatus. Roughly uniform sequencing depth across donors was assumed in presence/absence analyses, although this assumption may not hold. Broadly in line with IMGT annotations, most TCR beta V segments showed up in productive rearrangements about 87% or about 30% of the time in an earlier analysis of several hundred of the donors. A further reported finding was that TCR beta sequences accurately predicted the HLA-A and HLA-B alleles for most subjects in the first cohort. Some 16 rarely observed V segments, including chromosome 9 orphons, were excluded from the earlier analysis of 550 to 700 of the donors because counts were too low. HLA typing was unavailable for some donors at each locus, so association tests used only the typed subset. Most TCR sequences were seen in very few donors, while some public TCRs were found in many individuals.

The cohort consisted of fewer than 700 healthy bone marrow donors. Cohort members were all nominally healthy when sampled, although unrecorded immune exposures were likely present. The donor was CMV seronegative and belonged to the group of roughly 330 seronegative cohort members. A peripheral blood sample was collected from each donor, and TCR beta sequencing was performed on peripheral blood mononuclear cells. Genomic DNA extraction from the blood cell samples was performed with the Qiagen DNeasy Blood Extraction Kit. As regards this clone: No antigen is known for it. No quality values exist for individual bases; no much larger clone is one base distant.

The CDR3 starts with the cysteine, ends with the phenylalanine, and has 12 residues. The CDR3 DNA has 36 bases and is translated from base 1. According to the germline V gene, CDR1 reads SGHTA and CDR2 reads FQGTGA. After removal of 6 bases from V and 8 bases from J, the junction retains 5 bases not matched to a gene. Preparation of the library involved the immunoSEQ multiplex PCR assay. The multiplex PCR relied on a mix of 60 forward primers for TCR Vbeta segments and 13 reverse primers for TCR Jbeta segments. The CDR3 region of rearranged TCR beta genes was amplified from genomic DNA with a multiplex PCR assay. On the Illumina HiSeq System, the amplified TCR beta libraries were sequenced as 87-base-pair reads. The published analysis was carried out like this. In a later analysis, 77 million or so unique TCR beta chains were counted across the 650 to 700 repertoires, and around 10 million of these chains were shared by at least two donors. Raw reads were error-corrected and collapsed into unique sequences with a nearest-neighbor algorithm that merged closely related sequences to remove PCR and sequencing errors. Alignment of CDR3 sequences to IMGT reference sequences was used to assign V, D and J gene segments. For a sequence to be retained, a match of at least six nucleotides was required to both a V gene segment and a J gene segment. A rearrangement was called productive if the CDR3 had no stop codons and remained in frame with V and J, and every other rearrangement was called non-productive. Following IMGT convention, CDR3 was defined as the stretch from the second conserved V-encoded cysteine to the conserved J-encoded phenylalanine. The earlier analysis of some 550 of the donors excluded any sequence lacking an unambiguous match to a single V gene segment. In an earlier analysis of some 590 of the donors, V segments were called functional above 56.7% productive rearrangements and were called segregating when the between-donor standard deviation exceeded 5%. A statistical classification framework was developed to diagnose cytomegalovirus status using the catalog of TCR beta chain sequences. V and J gene assignment, in a later analysis, came from comparing TCR nucleotide sequences with IMGT/GENE-DB human TR gene sequences. A later analysis assigned CDR3 sequences and most-parsimonious VDJ recombination scenarios with the TCRdist pipeline. In a later analysis, every TCR beta chain was defined by the combination of its CDR3 amino acid sequence and its V-gene family, and reads without a unique V-gene family were dropped. A later analysis removed several hundred highly shared, low-generation-probability nucleotide sequences to deal with suspected cross-contamination and a sequencing artifact. A later analysis calculated a clonal expansion index for each public chain from normalized within-repertoire ranks of inferred template counts. In a later analysis, generation probabilities were computed with a VDJ recombination model fitted to out-of-frame rearrangements, and the resulting probabilities were checked against IGoR. In a later analysis, TCR-TCR, TCR-HLA and TCR-CMV co-occurrence was scored with hypergeometric tests, and a repertoire-size bias correction was applied to TCR pairs. In a later analysis, false discovery rates were estimated by permuting HLA or CMV assignments 20 times. A later analysis grouped co-occurring TCRs with DBSCAN, adding TCRdist sequence similarity when clustering within HLA-allele-positive subsets. Repertoires with fewer than 30,000 or more than 120,000 public chains were left out of co-occurrence clustering, as were roughly five repertoires with anomalous nucleotide sharing. Here the immuneACCESS table is served through TCRdb, limited to in-frame sequences with V and J called. Missing clones are a known gap in these copies; in checked studies unresolved V genes cover under half, and the rest lacks a known reason. The DNA was the basis for D and trimming; V, J and clone size are from that table. The sample table holds around 190,000 clones, of which around three quarters were seen once. The ten largest clones take up approximately 0.7% of the sample.

The sequencing input was PBMCs. The chain links TRBV7-3 with TRBJ1-2; 8 bases in the middle match TRBD1. The sequence was collected from a woman aged 40 to 55 in good health and CMV-seronegative. The DNA reads as follows: TGTGCCAGCAGGCAGGGGGCGAGGGGCTACACCTTC. This codes for CASRQGARGYTF.